The text below deals with one TCR beta chain. What it recognizes is unknown. TCRdb itself ran the RT-PCR reads through MiXCR, one entry per CDR3 protein. The table has approximately 530,000 distinct CDR3 sequences, 10% to 15% seen once. This specimen comes from a study of response to subunit inactivated influenza vaccine. Findings and caveats of the study: It was the authors' suggestion that each seasonal influenza vaccination recruits few new T cells.

The V segment lost 5 bases and the J segment 7 bases; nucleotides outside the gene matches: 14. The length of the CDR3 is 16 residues. Germline CDR1 is DFQATT and CDR2 is SNEGSKA (reference sequence). This TCR derives from a man aged 45-65 years who received an inactivated influenza vaccine. The sequences come from PBMCs from blood, collected roughly 48 days after vaccination. The chain combines TRBV20-1 with TRBJ2-1; TRBD1 matches at 10 bases. The CDR3: CSALSPGTGDPNEQFF. In nucleotides, the CDR3 is TGCAGTGCTCTGTCCCCCGGGACAGGGGACCCTAATGAGCAGTTCTTC.